The next 3 T cell receptor beta chains were all read from a single sample in a study of OX40 agonist ivuxolimab in advanced cancers. Libraries were prepared through the immunoSEQ multiplex PCR assay. The clones in this table, taken by TCRdb from immuneACCESS, are in-frame only. Not every clone is retained; where verified, under half of the shortfall comes from an unresolved V gene, and the cause of the rest is unknown. A total of roughly 71,000 clones appear in this sample, around 89% of them only once. Approximately 0.6% of the sample is in the top ten clones. Sequenced material: CD4+ or CD8+ T cells sorted from blood, taken in a trial of the OX40 agonist ivuxolimab. The receptors were sampled from an adult with an advanced solid tumor such as melanoma, head and neck, liver or kidney cancer.

The chain carries TRBV19 and TRBJ2-5, with TRBD2 matching over 9 bases. V lost 5 bases, J lost 5 bases, and 6 bases stayed unmatched. Germline V CDR1 and CDR2: LNHDA, SQIVND (reference sequence). The CDR3 sequence is 14 residues long. The CDR3 coding sequence is TGTGCCAGTAGTTTTAGCGGGGGACGTGAGACCCAGTACTTC. Its protein is CASSFSGGRETQYF.

The rearrangement uses TRBV2 and TRBJ2-2; 7 bases are shared with TRBD2. Germline V gives CDR1 SNHLY, CDR2 FYNNEI. Unmatched junction bases numbered 5, after V lost 7 bases and J lost 6 bases. The CDR3 covers 13 residues. The CDR3 DNA sequence: TGTGCCAGCAACCTACGGGGGGCCGGGGAGCTGTTTTTT. It specifies CASNLRGAGELFF.

Concerning this clone itself: One junction end does not reproduce the germline sequence, and a read error may be involved. V and J are TRBV15 and TRBJ2-5; the match to TRBD2 covers 7 bases. CDR1 and CDR2 (germline): LNHNV, YYDKDF (reference sequence). The CDR3 covers 16 residues. The CDR3 nucleotides are TGTGCCACCAGCAGAGATAAGCGGGACGGAGAAGAGAGCCAGTACTTC. This gives the protein CATSRDKRDGEESQYF.